This T cell receptor beta chain emerged from a study of T cells in Graves' hyperthyroidism and ophthalmopathy (dated by TCRdb to about 2019). Regarding the study in general: Peripheral blood was collected at initial diagnosis, before any treatment. A discovery cohort of 95 to 100 patients, about 40 with Graves' ophthalmopathy and under 60 with stable Graves' hyperthyroidism, was used to find distinguishing TCR V-J signatures. An independent validation cohort of about 20 hyperthyroidism patients and 17 patients who later progressed to ophthalmopathy tested prospective prediction of ophthalmopathy. The 100 or so discovery patients were randomly divided into training and test sets at a 7:3 ratio. Thyroid tissue and blood T-cell repertoires from roughly 6 Graves' hyperthyroidism patients were also compared in the study. Following sampling, methimazole starting at 30 mg daily was given to hyperthyroidism patients, and high-dose intravenous methylprednisolone was given to ophthalmopathy patients. TCR Vbeta CDR3 sequencing of 130 to 150 peripheral blood samples (43 ophthalmopathy, about 80 hyperthyroidism and approximately 17 progressor patients) is reported in the paper. What the work shows at the level of the full study, not this receptor alone: Sample size was not statistically predetermined, and blinding of investigators to group allocation was not performed. A 13 V-J signature model separated ophthalmopathy from stable hyperthyroidism, with around 88% sensitivity and roughly 81% specificity in cross-validation and 80%/75% in testing. Blood samples also contained most of the expanded thyroid clonotypes (frequency above 0.001), which suggests that blood repertoires may reflect thyroid immune responses. In validation, progression to ophthalmopathy was predicted by the model with about 70% sensitivity and roughly 76% specificity, a median of approximately 6.5 months before onset.

Stable Graves' hyperthyroidism was defined as the absence of progression to ophthalmopathy over 18 months of follow-up. Hyperthyroidism patients were newly diagnosed, with disease duration under 2 months, and aged 18 to 65 years. Any patient with an uncontrolled infection, another autoimmune disease, pregnancy or lactation was excluded. Clinical symptoms, serum thyroxine and TRAb, thyroid ultrasound, and orbital computed tomography formed the basis for the diagnoses. Ficoll-Paque density gradient centrifugation was used to isolate PBMCs from about 9 ml of fresh peripheral blood. Trizol reagent was used to extract total RNA, and RNA quality was then checked on an Agilent 2100 Bioanalyzer. The germline V gene provides CDR1 SGHAT and CDR2 FQNNGV. V and J are truncated by 5 bases and 3 bases respectively, leaving an intervening sequence of 22 bases. The CDR3 covers 18 residues, taking in both the cysteine and the phenylalanine. The entry retains the CDR3 DNA only, 54 bases that are in frame from base 1.

The TCR beta CDR3 regions were amplified from RNA transcripts. For the first round of RT-PCR on the TCR CDR3, the HTBI primer set was used together with the Qiagen OneStep RT-PCR kit. Libraries were constructed in a second round of multiplex PCR, after which size selection and purification were performed. The libraries were sequenced on an Illumina HiSeq2000 using paired-end 100 bp reads. Concerning the study's data processing: SOAPnuke was used to process the raw data, with reads discarded if the reads contained adapters or uncalled bases, had a mean Phred below 15, or lacked an exact constant-primer or identifier match. COPE v1.2.5 was used to merge the high-quality paired reads, and each unique nucleotide sequence was defined as a clonotype. MiTCR v1.1 was used to align clonotypes to the IMGT TRBV, TRBD and TRBJ reference segments. Analysis was restricted to V-J combinations with a frequency above 0.0001, which covered just over 98% of repertoires. A TCS score was defined as the ratio between F50 (clonal expansion) and ExV (chaos), using BLOSUM62-based TCRdist between CDR3 peptides within each V-J. Welch's t-statistics and random forest reduced several hundred V-J features to about 12, which were used in a naive Bayes classifier (R e1071). Starting from the raw public reads, TCRdb applied fastp trimming at Q25, assembled clones with MiXCR and retained in-frame beta chains. Each entry merges the rows of one CDR3 protein and shows their most common DNA and genes. TCRdb, not the original authors, processed these V and J calls. Counted in this sample were 300,000 to 450,000 distinct CDR3 sequences; about 14% of them appeared once. The ten largest clones capture 9.5% to 12% of the sample.

In its sample, this clonotype was seen many times. Its antigen is currently not known. No base qualities exist here, and no much larger clone lies one base off it. Sequencing was carried out using blood. This TCR was recovered from an older woman with Graves' hyperthyroidism. The chain uses TRBV11-2 and TRBJ2-2; the D gene cannot be resolved beyond TRBD1 or TRBD2, each matching 6 bases. CDR3 loop: CASSPSPGAGIYTGELFF. The nucleotide sequence is given as TGTGCCAGCAGCCCCAGCCCGGGGGCGGGAATATACACCGGGGAGCTGTTTTTT.